This T cell receptor (beta chain) originates from a study of vaccination effects on CD4 cells after COVID-19 (dated by TCRdb to between 2021 and 2023). Context from the whole study: Across the study, the median time from the second dose to post-vaccine sampling was 72 days (range 14 to 241). SARS-CoV-2 spike-specific CD4+ TCR repertoires were compared before and after mRNA vaccination in COVID-19 convalescent patients and in infection-naive vaccine recipients. Altogether, some ten COVID-19 convalescent patients and several SARS-CoV-2-naive healthy vaccine recipients made up the full study. Cultures from other donors in the study were sequenced with the Oncomine TCR Beta short-read assay on an Illumina iSeq 100.

The investigation overall reported the following: Only a small number of convalescent patients were included, and no early post-infection timepoints were available, which limited the study. In healthy vaccine recipients, vaccine-induced clones were almost all SARS-CoV-2 mono-reactive, with only 1 of 255 cross-reactive with common cold coronaviruses. Clones induced by infection and clones induced by vaccination both contracted markedly at late timepoints after vaccination, which fits with T cell responses waning over time.

The germline V gene specifies SGHNT as CDR1 and YENEEA as CDR2. The CDR3 covers 15 residues, taking in both the cysteine and the phenylalanine. Only the CDR3 part of the read is kept: 45 bases, read in frame from the first base. A distance of 10 bases separates the germline ends of V and J, which lose 2 bases and 2 bases respectively. The ViraFEST assay stimulated PBMC with viral peptide pools and then used TCR sequencing to identify antigen-specific CD4+ T cell clonotypes by expansion. After less than eleven days of culture, CD4+ T cells were isolated with the EasySep CD4+ T cell isolation kit. Two doses of either the BNT162b2 or the mRNA-1273 mRNA SARS-CoV-2 vaccine were administered to participants. None of the healthy vaccine recipients had a prior SARS-CoV-2 infection, which was confirmed by nucleocapsid antibody tests that came back negative both before and after vaccination. Fewer than 2.5 million PBMC per well were cultured in IMDM with around 5.3% human AB serum, around 10 IU/ml IL-2 and gentamicin, plus 10 ug/ml peptides. On days 3 and 7, half of the culture medium was replaced with fresh IL-2-containing medium. Each peptide stimulation condition was cultured in triplicate wells unless otherwise noted. PBMC were separated from whole blood using Ficoll-Paque Plus gradient centrifugation and were then either cryopreserved at -140C or used fresh. The overlapping peptide pools covered the spike proteins of SARS-CoV-2 and of the common cold coronaviruses HCoV-NL63, HCoV-OC43 and HCoV-229E. The QIAamp micro DNA kit was used to extract genomic DNA from the cultured CD4+ T cells.

The library was obtained by the immunoSEQ multiplex PCR assay. DNA from the CD4+ T cells that had been cultured and isolated underwent TCR beta CDR3 sequencing. Per the authors' processing: The analysis removed non-productive TCR sequences, trimmed reads to the CDR3 region, and retained only CDR3s that were 7 or more amino acids long. The MANAFEST web app was used to identify antigen-specific clonotypes by comparing expansion in peptide wells with expansion in reference cultures. To be called positive, a clone needed expansion at FDR<0.05 compared with the reference and with all other wells, an odds ratio greater than 5, and a frequency greater than 0.1% in two replicate wells. Cross-reactive clonotypes were defined as significantly expanded in SARS-CoV-2 spike wells and in at least one common cold coronavirus spike condition. Using the stringdist R package, CDR3 similarity was measured by Levenshtein distance, and unrooted trees were constructed with ape in R 3.6.1. In TCRdb, the immuneACCESS table is reduced to in-frame sequences with V and J assigned. These tables do not hold every clone; where another copy was compared, an unresolved V gene accounts for under half, and the others remain unexplained. The V and J calls and clone size are taken from that table; D and trimming were inferred from the DNA. The sample records some 74,000 clones, around 81% of which are singletons. The top ten hold approximately 1.3% of the sample.

A few counts support this clone. Its antigen target is currently unknown. The sample holds no much larger clone one base away, and base qualities are not on file. Rearrangement joined TRBV11-3 to TRBJ1-3; TRBD1 might be the D gene, on 6 matching bases. Sequenced here: CD4+ T cells from PBMCs cultured with HCoV-229E spike peptides, sampled after COVID-19 vaccination. What this sample's cell subset or site label stands for: HCoV-229E spike overlapping peptide pool stimulation. The clonotype was recovered from a human donor who received a COVID-19 vaccine. The nucleotide sequence reads as follows: TGTGCCAGCAGCTTACAGGGGCTTCCTGGAAACACCATATATTTT. Its protein product is CASSLQGLPGNTIYF.